This T cell receptor beta chain was observed in a study of cytomegalovirus exposure and HLA in healthy donors. Study results and limitations: High specificity and sensitivity for cytomegalovirus status were reported for the classifier. The study designated roughly 150 TCR beta chains cytomegalovirus-associated. In a later analysis, first-cohort TCR clusters were found to tend to co-occur in the approximately 120 validation repertoires.

Concerning this clone itself: Its cognate antigen is unknown.

The protocol was immunoSEQ multiplex PCR, while the TCRdb copy is restricted to in-frame clones and leaves out a portion. The data contain nearly 80,000 clones, 90% to 95% of them singletons. CDR3 length: 12 amino acids. Trimming cost V 2 bases and J 3 bases, with 4 bases left between them. Per germline, CDR1 MNHNS and CDR2 SASEGT. V is TRBV6-1 and J is TRBJ2-5, with D unresolved. This receptor was taken from a woman aged 25 to 39 in good health and CMV-seronegative. Material: PBMCs. The CDR3 loop is CASSEQKETQYF. The CDR3 coding sequence is TGTGCCAGCAGTGAACAGAAAGAGACCCAGTACTTC.